Listed here are 20 T cell receptor beta chains from one sample, sequenced in a study of cytomegalovirus exposure and HLA in healthy donors (dated by TCRdb to the late 2010s). Library preparation was by the immunoSEQ multiplex PCR assay. For the multiplex PCR, a mixture combining 60 forward primers for TCR Vbeta segments and 13 reverse primers for TCR Jbeta segments was used. TCRdb mirrors the immuneACCESS table, restricted to in-frame sequences. Some clones are absent from its copies; in checked studies, under half trace to an unresolved V gene, and the reason for the others is unknown. The sample data list under 200,000 clones, and 55% to 65% of these were observed just once. The ten largest clones capture 2.5% to 3% of the sample. Sequencing was performed on PBMCs. These receptors were collected from a man between 40 and 49 years old in good health and CMV-seronegative.

This clone showed up just a few times. The genes are TRBV19 and TRBJ2-7, with D possibly being TRBD2 (6 bases). The CDR3 totals 12 residues. With 7 bases removed from V and 3 bases from J, the gap between germline ends came to 10 bases. Germline assignment: CDR1 LNHDA and CDR2 SQIVND (reference sequence). CDR3 region: CASTSSGYEQYF. Written as DNA, the CDR3 is TGTGCCAGTACCAGTAGCGGCTACGAGCAGTACTTC.

V usage is TRBV19 and J usage is TRBJ2-5; 8 bases are a match to TRBD2. This CDR3 region has 15 residues. The V gene's germline CDR1 is LNHDA and CDR2 SQIVND (reference sequence). With V trimmed by 5 bases and J by 4 bases, 9 bases remained unmatched. The CDR3, as DNA: TGTGCCAGTAGTTCTGGGGCGGGAGGAGGAGAGACCCAGTACTTC. Encoded protein: CASSSGAGGGETQYF. Together with reference TRBV19 and TRBJ2-5, the CDR3 gives the full variable domain: DGGITQSPKYLFRKEGQNVTLSCEQNLNHDAMYWYRQDPGQGLRLIYYSQIVNDFQKGDIAEGYSVSREKKESFPLTVTSAQKNPTAFYLCASSSGAGGGETQYFGPGTRLLVL.

This clone was seen more than once but under ten times. This chain uses TRBV7-9 with TRBJ1-2, with D tentatively TRBD1 (5 bases). CDR1 SEHNR and CDR2 FQNEAQ come from the germline V gene (reference sequence). The V and J ends lost 5 bases and 1 base respectively, with 11 bases between them. This CDR3 is 14 amino acids long. CDR3: CASSPDTNNYGYTF. The CDR3 region has the DNA TGTGCCAGCAGCCCGGACACGAATAACTATGGCTACACCTTC.

This chain links TRBV5-1 with TRBJ2-7, with a weak D call TRBD1 (6 bases). V was trimmed by 3 bases and J by 0 bases, leaving 10 bases between them. The length of the CDR3 is 14 residues. Germline-derived CDR1 and CDR2 are SGHRS and YFSETQ. The CDR3 is CASSSGVNSYEQYF. CDR3 DNA sequence: TGCGCCAGCAGCTCAGGGGTAAACTCCTACGAGCAGTACTTC.

The CDR3 loop is CASSQETGDEQFF. The DNA of the CDR3 is TGTGCCAGTAGTCAAGAGACAGGGGATGAGCAGTTCTTC. The chain employs TRBV19 and TRBJ2-1; 8 nucleotides line up with TRBD1. J lost 8 bases, V lost 5 bases, and 5 bases had no gene match. The CDR3 is 13 amino acids. CDR1 is LNHDA and CDR2 is SQIVND in the germline V gene (reference sequence).

Written as DNA, the CDR3 is TGTGCCTGGGGACTAGCGGTAGATACGCAGTATTTT. Translating it yields CAWGLAVDTQYF. The J gene is TRBJ2-3, the V gene TRBV30, with TRBD2 identical over 10 bases. V shed 5 bases and J 5 bases; nucleotides not matched to a gene: 1. The CDR3 consists of 12 residues. The germline CDR1 and CDR2 sequences are GTSNPN and SVGIG (reference sequence).

This clone has just one count. The rearrangement joins TRBV27 to TRBJ2-5; 7 bases agree with TRBD2. Germline V gene lookup returns CDR1 MNHEY and CDR2 SMNVEV (reference sequence). Trimming at V came to 6 bases and at J to 1 base, leaving 11 bases not matched to a gene. The CDR3 is made up of 16 amino acids. CDR3 bases: TGTGCCAGCAGAGGTGGGGGGGGTATAATCCAAGAGACCCAGTACTTC. It translates to CASRGGGGIIQETQYF.

Details on this clone: The junction and the germline gene differ at one end; a read error may be behind it. The V and J genes are TRBV7-9 and TRBJ1-1; D perhaps matches TRBD1 (5 bases). Germline-derived CDR1 and CDR2 are SEHNR and FQNEAQ (reference sequence). CDR3 length: 14 amino acids. CDR3 nucleotides: TGTGCCAGCAGCTTACATGGGGCGAACGCTGAAGCTTTCTTT. Protein sequence: CASSLHGANAEAFF.

In this sample, this clone turned up a few times. The chain couples TRBV29-1 to TRBJ1-2; possibly TRBD1 for D (6 bases). V lost 3 bases to trimming and J lost 6 bases, with 14 bases between them. This CDR3 is 13 amino acids long. The germline V gene has CDR1 SQVTM and CDR2 ANQGSEA. CDR3: CSVDGGAPDGYTF. The CDR3 nucleotides read TGCAGCGTTGACGGGGGGGCCCCGGATGGCTACACCTTC.

The chain combines TRBV7-2 with TRBJ2-7, with TRBD1 identical over 9 bases. V was pared by 5 bases and J by 7 bases, with 12 bases of the junction left unmatched. CDR3 length: 15 residues. The germline gives CDR1 SGHTA, CDR2 FQGNSA. The CDR3 region has the DNA TGTGCCAGCAGCCCCGACGAGGGACAGGGACGAGAGCAGTACTTC. Residues: CASSPDEGQGREQYF.

This clone was seen just once. V gene TRBV29-1 combines with J gene TRBJ2-5, with 9 bases aligning to TRBD2. Per the germline V gene, CDR1 is SQVTM and CDR2 is ANQGSEA. Trimming at V came to 5 bases and at J to 3 bases, leaving 10 bases not matched to a gene. The CDR3 contains 15 residues. The CDR3 region has the DNA TGCAGCGTTCAATACTCTTTAGCGGGAGAAGAGACCCAGTACTTC. It yields the protein CSVQYSLAGEETQYF.

The CDR3 reads CASRPGGVAEKLFF. DNA for the CDR3: TGTGCCAGCAGACCTGGGGGGGTGGCGGAAAAACTGTTTTTT. The chain joins TRBV28 to TRBJ1-4, with D maybe TRBD1 (5 bases). V shed 6 bases and J shed 8 bases, with 16 bases lying between them. Germline CDR1 MDHEN, CDR2 SYDVKM. This CDR3 contains 14 residues.

Only a few counts were recorded for this clone. V is TRBV9 and J is TRBJ1-1, with D possibly matching TRBD1 (6 bases). Germline V gene lookup returns CDR1 SGDLS and CDR2 YYNGEE. Trimming left V 3 bases short and J 0 bases short, with 21 bases between. The length of the CDR3 is 18 residues. The CDR3 loop reads CASSELPWSGGMNTEAFF. The DNA of the CDR3 is TGTGCCAGCAGCGAACTCCCCTGGTCGGGGGGCATGAACACTGAAGCTTTCTTT.

This rearrangement joins TRBV6-1 to TRBJ2-3, with 7 nucleotides matching TRBD2. The germline V gene has CDR1 MNHNS and CDR2 SASEGT. The CDR3 length is 15 residues. V was pared by 1 base and J by 5 bases, with 6 bases of the junction left unmatched. In DNA form, the CDR3 reads TGTGCCAGCAGTGAAGGACTAGCAATACGAGATACGCAGTATTTT. This translates into CASSEGLAIRDTQYF.

This clone turned up a few times. The chain combines TRBV4-2 with TRBJ1-2, with TRBD1 matching over 11 bases. This CDR3 region has 16 residues. Germline CDR1 and CDR2: LGHNA and YNFKEQ. The V segment lost 1 base and the J segment 8 bases; nucleotides outside the gene matches: 9. CDR3 sequence (DNA): TGTGCCAGCAGCCAAGTGTGGACAGGGGGCGCAGAAGGCTACACCTTC. Translation: CASSQVWTGGAEGYTF.

V and J are TRBV23-1 and TRBJ1-1; tentatively, D is TRBD1 (6 bases). TRBV23-1 belongs to the ORF category, with a function that is uncertain. V was shortened by 5 bases and J by 2 bases, with 21 bases between the two germline ends. CDR3 length equals 17 residues. The CDR3 loop reads CASSKTFNEGENTEAFF. The CDR3 coding sequence is TGCGCCAGCAGTAAGACATTCAATGAGGGGGAAAACACTGAAGCTTTCTTT.

This clone occurred a few times. The genes are TRBV14 and TRBJ2-7, with 9 bases aligning to TRBD1. The germline gives CDR1 SGHDN, CDR2 FVKESK. Germline trimming cut 4 bases from V and 1 base from J; bases unmatched to any gene: 8. This CDR3 is 16 amino acids long. The CDR3 DNA reads as TGTGCCAGCAGCCCCCGGCCCGGACAGGGGTCCTACGAGCAGTACTTC. Its protein is CASSPRPGQGSYEQYF.

This chain uses TRBV30 with TRBJ2-7; the D gene is possibly TRBD2 (6 bases). This CDR3 is 14 amino acids long. V was trimmed by 4 bases and J by 3 bases, leaving 16 bases between them. Germline CDR1 is GTSNPN and CDR2 is SVGIG (reference sequence). The CDR3 sequence is CAWTRGTANYEQYF. CDR3 nucleotides: TGTGCCTGGACCCGGGGGACGGCCAACTACGAGCAGTACTTC.

The rearrangement joins TRBV2 to TRBJ2-5; tentative D call: TRBD1 (5 bases). The CDR3 length is 14 residues. Per the germline V gene, CDR1 is SNHLY and CDR2 is FYNNEI. V was shortened by 2 bases and J by 3 bases, with 10 bases between the two germline ends. The CDR3: CASSETQGKETQYF. The CDR3 region has the DNA TGTGCCAGCAGTGAAACCCAGGGTAAAGAGACCCAGTACTTC.

About this clone itself: Other DNA variants within this sample encode the same CDR3. The genes are TRBV7-3 and TRBJ2-3; 7 nucleotides match TRBD2. In germline, CDR1 is SGHTA, CDR2 FQGTGA. The V and J ends lost 2 bases and 4 bases, in that order; junction bases with no gene match: 3. CDR3 length equals 14 residues. The CDR3 sequence is CASSLGLAADTQYF. In DNA, the CDR3 is TGTGCCAGCAGCTTAGGGCTAGCGGCAGATACGCAGTATTTT.